This TCR beta chain was sequenced during a study of identical twins. The CDR3 is 16 amino acids. Losses at the gene ends were 0 bases for V and 2 bases for J; bases not matched to a gene: 2. CDR1 and CDR2 from the germline V gene are MNHNY and SVGAGI (reference sequence). One entry per CDR3 protein results from TCRdb running MiXCR on the 5' RACE reads. The sample has more than 1.5 million distinct CDR3 sequences; roughly a third are singletons. This sequence joins TRBV6-6 and TRBJ2-3; 10 nucleotides agree with TRBD2. The source is a newborn girl in good health. Sequenced: cord blood. CDR3 residues: CASSYSLAGATDTQYF. The DNA for the CDR3 is TGTGCCAGCAGTTACTCGCTAGCGGGAGCCACAGATACGCAGTATTTT.